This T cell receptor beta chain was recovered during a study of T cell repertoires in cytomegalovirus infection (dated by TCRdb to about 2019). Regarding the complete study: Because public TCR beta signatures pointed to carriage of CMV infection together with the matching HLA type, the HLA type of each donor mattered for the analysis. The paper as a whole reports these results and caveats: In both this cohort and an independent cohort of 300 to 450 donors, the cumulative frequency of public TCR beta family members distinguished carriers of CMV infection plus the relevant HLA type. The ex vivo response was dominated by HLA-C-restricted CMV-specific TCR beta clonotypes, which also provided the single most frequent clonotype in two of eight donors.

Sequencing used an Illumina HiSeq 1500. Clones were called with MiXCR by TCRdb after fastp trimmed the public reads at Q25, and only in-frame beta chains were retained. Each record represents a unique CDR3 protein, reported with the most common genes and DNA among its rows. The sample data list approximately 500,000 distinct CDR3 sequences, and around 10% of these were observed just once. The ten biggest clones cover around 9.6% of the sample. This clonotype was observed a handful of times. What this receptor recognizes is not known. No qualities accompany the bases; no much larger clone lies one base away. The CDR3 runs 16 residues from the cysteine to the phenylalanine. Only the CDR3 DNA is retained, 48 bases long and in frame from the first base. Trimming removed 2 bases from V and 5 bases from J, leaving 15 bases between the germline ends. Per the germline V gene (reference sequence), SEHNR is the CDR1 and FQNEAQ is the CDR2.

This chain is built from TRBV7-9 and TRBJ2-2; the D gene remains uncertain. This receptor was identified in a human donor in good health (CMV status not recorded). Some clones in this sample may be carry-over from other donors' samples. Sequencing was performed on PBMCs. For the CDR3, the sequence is CASSLRVAMATGELFF. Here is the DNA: TGTGCCAGCAGCTTAAGGGTGGCGATGGCAACCGGGGAGCTGTTTTTT. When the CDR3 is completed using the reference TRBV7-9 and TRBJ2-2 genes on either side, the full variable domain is DTGVSQNPRHKITKRGQNVTFRCDPISEHNRLYWYRQTLGQGPEFLTYFQNEAQLEKSRLLSDRFSAERPKGSFSTLEIQRTEQGDSAMYLCASSLRVAMATGELFFGEGSRLTVL.